These 5 T cell receptor beta chains were all obtained from the same sample, sequenced in a study of blood T cell repertoires in COVID-19. Assay: immunoSEQ multiplex PCR; the TCRdb copy retains only in-frame clones and omits some. The sample holds a few hundred thousand clones; 80% to 90% are singletons and the top ten take around 8.9%. Material: PBMCs or T cells enriched from blood (not recorded which). The receptors shown here come from a woman between 18 and 29 years old who had recovered from COVID-19.

J is TRBJ2-7 and V is TRBV3-1 (or the pseudogene TRBV3-2), with 7 bases matching TRBD2. Trimming removed 1 base from V and 3 bases from J; junction bases left unmatched: 6. Per the germline V gene, CDR1 is LGHDT and CDR2 is YNNKEL (reference sequence). The CDR3 totals 15 residues. CDR3 loop: CASSQGRASGYEQYF. The CDR3 bases are TGTGCCAGCAGCCAAGGTAGGGCTAGCGGCTACGAGCAGTACTTC.

This chain connects TRBV6-5 to TRBJ1-4; possibly TRBD1 for D (6 bases). V was pared by 5 bases and J by 2 bases, with 9 bases between. Germline-derived CDR1 and CDR2 are MNHEY and SVGAGI. CDR3 size: 14 residues. CDR3: CASSTGTTNEKLFF. The CDR3 coding sequence is TGTGCCAGCAGTACAGGGACCACTAATGAAAAACTGTTTTTT.

V gene TRBV5-4 combines with J gene TRBJ2-7; 7 bases map to TRBD1. CDR3 length: 15 residues. Germline V gives CDR1 SGHNT, CDR2 YYREEE (reference sequence). V shed 0 bases, J shed 6 bases, and the junction held 9 bases outside the gene matches. The CDR3, as DNA: TGTGCCAGCAGCTTGGGAAGAGGGGGCGAGGGCGAGCAGTACTTC. Residues: CASSLGRGGEGEQYF.

Concerning this clone itself: Other nucleotide sequences in the sample specify the same CDR3. The chain employs TRBV12-5 and TRBJ1-1; tentatively, D is TRBD1 (5 bases). This CDR3 comprises 13 residues. Deletions cut 2 bases from V and 2 bases from J, with 6 bases between. Germline CDR1 and CDR2: LGHNT and FRNRAP. CDR3 sequence: CASGLTGNTEAFF. The CDR3 nucleotides read TGTGCTAGTGGTTTGACAGGAAACACTGAAGCTTTCTTT.

The chain links TRBV7-2 to TRBJ1-1; D gene unclear. This CDR3 region has 14 residues. Germline assignment: CDR1 SGHTA and CDR2 FQGNSA. V dropped 1 base and J dropped 0 bases, with 6 bases sitting between them. The chain's CDR3 is CASSLGLMNTEAFF. The CDR3 bases are TGTGCCAGCAGCTTAGGCCTAATGAACACTGAAGCTTTCTTT.